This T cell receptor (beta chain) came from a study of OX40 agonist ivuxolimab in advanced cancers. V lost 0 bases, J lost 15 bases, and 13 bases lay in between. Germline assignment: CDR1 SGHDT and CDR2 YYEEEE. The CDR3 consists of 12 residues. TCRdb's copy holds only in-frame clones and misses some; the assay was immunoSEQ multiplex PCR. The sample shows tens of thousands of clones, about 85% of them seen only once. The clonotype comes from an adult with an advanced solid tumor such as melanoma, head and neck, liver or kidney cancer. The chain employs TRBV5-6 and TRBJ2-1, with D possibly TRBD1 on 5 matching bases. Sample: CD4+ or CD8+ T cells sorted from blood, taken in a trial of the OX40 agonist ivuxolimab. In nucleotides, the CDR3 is TGTGCCAGCAGCTTGGTGGCAGGGTTCCGGTTCTTC. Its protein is CASSLVAGFRFF.